This TCR beta chain emerged from a study of T cell responses to AZD1222 COVID-19 vaccine. For this clone: Its antigen is not identified.

Deletions cut 2 bases from V and 0 bases from J, with 16 bases between. This CDR3 is 17 amino acids long. The germline V gene encodes CDR1 SEHNR and CDR2 FQNEAQ (reference sequence). Study-wide results and caveats: Only a handful of individuals given AZD1222 were seropositive at baseline. Repertoires in all cases were sampled only once the peak T cell response had passed.

Libraries were prepared by immunoSEQ multiplex PCR; TCRdb keeps only in-frame clonotypes and omits some of them. Of roughly 85,000 clones in the sample, around 90% were seen once. Sequenced here: peripheral blood, sampled on day 0 of MenACWY control vaccination. The receptor was derived from an adult in good health. The V call is TRBV7-9, the J call TRBJ1-1; the D gene is possibly TRBD1 (5 bases). CDR3 coding DNA: TGTGCCAGCAGCTTAAGGGCAGGGCCACAGATGAACACTGAAGCTTTCTTT. This encodes CASSLRAGPQMNTEAFF.